One T cell receptor beta chain is described in this entry. The sample originates from a study of blood T cell repertoires in COVID-19. Generated by immunoSEQ multiplex PCR, the TCRdb table keeps only in-frame clones and is missing some. The sample includes tens of thousands of clones, roughly four fifths of them seen just once. J gave up 4 bases and V 0 bases, and 2 bases lay outside the gene matches. This CDR3 is 15 amino acids long. Germline CDR1 and CDR2: SGHKS and YYEKEE (reference sequence). V is TRBV5-5 and J is TRBJ1-3, with TRBD1 identical over 9 bases. This receptor was identified in a human donor with acute or convalescent COVID-19. The donor label of this sample is uncertain. Sequencing was performed on peripheral blood. The CDR3 DNA reads as TGTGCCAGCAGCTTGGGACAGGGGGAAGGAAACACCATATATTTT. Protein: CASSLGQGEGNTIYF.